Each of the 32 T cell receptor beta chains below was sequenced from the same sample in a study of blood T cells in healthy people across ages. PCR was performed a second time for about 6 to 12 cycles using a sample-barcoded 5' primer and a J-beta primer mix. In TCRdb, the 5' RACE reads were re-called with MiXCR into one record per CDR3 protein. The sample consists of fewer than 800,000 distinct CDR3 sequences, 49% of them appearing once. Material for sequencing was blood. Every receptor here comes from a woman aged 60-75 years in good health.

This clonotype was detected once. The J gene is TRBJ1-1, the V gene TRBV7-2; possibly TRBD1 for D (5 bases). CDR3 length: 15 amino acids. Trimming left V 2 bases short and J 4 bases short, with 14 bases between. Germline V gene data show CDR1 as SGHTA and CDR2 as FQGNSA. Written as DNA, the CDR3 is TGTGCCAGCAGCTTATTGGCGGGGGTTGGCACTGAAGCTTTCTTT. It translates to CASSLLAGVGTEAFF.

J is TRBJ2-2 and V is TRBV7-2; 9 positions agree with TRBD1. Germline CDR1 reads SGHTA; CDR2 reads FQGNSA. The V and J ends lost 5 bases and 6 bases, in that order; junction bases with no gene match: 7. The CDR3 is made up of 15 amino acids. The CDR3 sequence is CASSPGQGYAGELFF. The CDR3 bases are TGTGCCAGCAGCCCGGGACAGGGATACGCCGGGGAGCTGTTTTTT.

Here the CDR3 DNA reads TGTGCCAGCAGCCATCGACTAGCTGTCACCGGGGAGCTGTTTTTT. Its protein product is CASSHRLAVTGELFF. The chain carries TRBV3-1 and TRBJ2-2; 7 bases line up with TRBD2. Germline lookup yields CDR1 LGHDT and CDR2 YNNKEL (reference sequence). Trimming removed 3 bases from V and 4 bases from J; junction bases left unmatched: 5. The CDR3 is made up of 15 amino acids.

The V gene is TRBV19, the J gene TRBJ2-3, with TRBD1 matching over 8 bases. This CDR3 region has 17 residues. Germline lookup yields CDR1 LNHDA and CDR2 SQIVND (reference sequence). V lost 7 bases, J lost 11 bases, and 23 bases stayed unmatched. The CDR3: CASNSLSTGADDYGQYF. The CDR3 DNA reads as TGTGCCAGTAACTCCCTTTCGACAGGGGCCGACGATTACGGGCAGTATTTT.

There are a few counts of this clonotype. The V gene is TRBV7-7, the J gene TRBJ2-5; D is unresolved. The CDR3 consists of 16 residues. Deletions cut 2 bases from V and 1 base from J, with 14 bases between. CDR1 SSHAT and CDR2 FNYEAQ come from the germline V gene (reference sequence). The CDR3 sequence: CASSLRYRGGQETQYF. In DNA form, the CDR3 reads TGTGCCAGCAGCTTAAGGTACCGAGGCGGCCAAGAGACCCAGTACTTC.

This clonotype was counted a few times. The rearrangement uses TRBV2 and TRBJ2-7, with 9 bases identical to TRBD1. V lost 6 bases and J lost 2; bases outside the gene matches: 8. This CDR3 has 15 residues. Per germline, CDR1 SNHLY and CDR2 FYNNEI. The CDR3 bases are TGTGCCAGCAGGGATCTGGGACAGGGACCCTACGAGCAGTACTTC. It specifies CASRDLGQGPYEQYF.

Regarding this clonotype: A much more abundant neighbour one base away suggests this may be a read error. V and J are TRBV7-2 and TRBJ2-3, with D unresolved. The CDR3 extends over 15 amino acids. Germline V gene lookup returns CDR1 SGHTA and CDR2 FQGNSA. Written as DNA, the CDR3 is TGTGTCAGCAGCTTAGAGATATCAAGGCCAGATACGCAGTATTTT. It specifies CVSSLEISRPDTQYF. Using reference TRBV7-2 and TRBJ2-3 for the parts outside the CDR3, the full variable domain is GAGVSQSPSNKVTEKGKDVELRCDPISGHTALYWYRQSLGQGLEFLIYFQGNSAPDKSGLPSDRFSAERTGGSVSTLTIQRTQQEDSAVYLCVSSLEISRPDTQYFGPGTRLTVL.

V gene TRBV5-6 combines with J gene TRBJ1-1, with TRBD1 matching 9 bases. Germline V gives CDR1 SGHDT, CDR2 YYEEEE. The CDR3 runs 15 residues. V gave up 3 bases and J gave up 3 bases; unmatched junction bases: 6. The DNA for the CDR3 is TGTGCCAGCAGCTCAGGGACAGGGAGGGACACTGAAGCTTTCTTT. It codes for CASSSGTGRDTEAFF.

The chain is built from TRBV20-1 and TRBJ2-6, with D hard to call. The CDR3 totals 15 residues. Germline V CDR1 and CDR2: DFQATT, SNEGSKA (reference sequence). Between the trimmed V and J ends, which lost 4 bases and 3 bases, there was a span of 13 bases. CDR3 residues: CSANKAGIGANVLTF. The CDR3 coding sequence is TGCAGTGCTAATAAGGCTGGAATTGGGGCCAACGTCCTGACTTTC.

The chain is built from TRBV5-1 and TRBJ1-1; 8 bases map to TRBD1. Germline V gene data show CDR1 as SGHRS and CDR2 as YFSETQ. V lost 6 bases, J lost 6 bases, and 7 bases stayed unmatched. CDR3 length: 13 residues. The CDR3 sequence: CASKNQGASEAFF. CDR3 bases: TGCGCCAGCAAAAATCAGGGGGCCTCTGAAGCTTTCTTT.

CDR3 nucleotides: TGTGCCAGCAGCTTCCGGGACAGGGCTTTATTGGATAATTCACCCCTCCACTTT. This sequence encodes CASSFRDRALLDNSPLHF. V gene TRBV5-5 combines with J gene TRBJ1-6, with TRBD1 identical over 9 bases. The CDR3 sequence is 18 residues long. J lost 5 bases, V lost 2 bases, and 11 bases had no gene match. Germline V gives CDR1 SGHKS, CDR2 YYEKEE (reference sequence).

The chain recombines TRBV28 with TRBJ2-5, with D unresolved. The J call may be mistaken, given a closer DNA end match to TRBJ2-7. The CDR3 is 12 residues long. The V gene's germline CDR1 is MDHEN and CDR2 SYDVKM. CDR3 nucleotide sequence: TGTGCCAGCAGCAATAAACCGAACGAGCAGTACTTC. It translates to CASSNKPNEQYF.

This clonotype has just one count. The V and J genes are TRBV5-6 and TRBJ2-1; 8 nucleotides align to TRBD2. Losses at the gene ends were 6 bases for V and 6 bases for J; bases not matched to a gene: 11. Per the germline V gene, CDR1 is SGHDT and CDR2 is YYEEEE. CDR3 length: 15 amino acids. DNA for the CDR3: TGTGCCAGCAACCAGGGACTAGGCTTTCTCAATGAGCAGTTCTTC. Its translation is CASNQGLGFLNEQFF.

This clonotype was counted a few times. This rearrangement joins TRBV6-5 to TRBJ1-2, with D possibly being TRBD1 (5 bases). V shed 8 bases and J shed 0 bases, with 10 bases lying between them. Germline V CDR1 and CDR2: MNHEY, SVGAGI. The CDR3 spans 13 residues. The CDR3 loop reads CASGARSNYGYTF. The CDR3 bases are TGTGCCAGCGGGGCGAGATCTAACTATGGCTACACCTTC.

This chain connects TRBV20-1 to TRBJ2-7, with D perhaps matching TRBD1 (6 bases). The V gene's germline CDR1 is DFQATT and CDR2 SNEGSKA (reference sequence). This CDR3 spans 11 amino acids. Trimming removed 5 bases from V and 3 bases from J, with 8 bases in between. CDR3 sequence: CSAEGDYEQYF. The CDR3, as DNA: TGCAGTGCTGAGGGGGACTACGAGCAGTACTTC.

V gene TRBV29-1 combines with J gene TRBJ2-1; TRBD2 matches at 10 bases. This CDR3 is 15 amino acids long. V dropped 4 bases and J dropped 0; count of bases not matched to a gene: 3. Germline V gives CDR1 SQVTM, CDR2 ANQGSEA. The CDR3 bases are TGCAGCGTTGGGACTAGCGGAAGCTCCTACAATGAGCAGTTCTTC. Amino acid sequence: CSVGTSGSSYNEQFF.

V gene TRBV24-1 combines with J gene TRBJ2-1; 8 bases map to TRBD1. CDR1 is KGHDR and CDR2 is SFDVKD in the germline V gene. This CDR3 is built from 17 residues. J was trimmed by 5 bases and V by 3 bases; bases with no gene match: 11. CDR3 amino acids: CATSDGPRTGRNNEQFF. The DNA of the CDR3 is TGTGCCACCAGTGATGGGCCAAGGACAGGGAGAAACAATGAGCAGTTCTTC.

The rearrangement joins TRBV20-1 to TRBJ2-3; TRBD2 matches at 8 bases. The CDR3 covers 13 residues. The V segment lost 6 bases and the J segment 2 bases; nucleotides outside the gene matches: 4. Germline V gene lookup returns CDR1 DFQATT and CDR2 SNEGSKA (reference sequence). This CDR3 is CSAERENTDTQYF. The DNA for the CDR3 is TGCAGTGCCGAGCGGGAGAACACAGATACGCAGTATTTT.

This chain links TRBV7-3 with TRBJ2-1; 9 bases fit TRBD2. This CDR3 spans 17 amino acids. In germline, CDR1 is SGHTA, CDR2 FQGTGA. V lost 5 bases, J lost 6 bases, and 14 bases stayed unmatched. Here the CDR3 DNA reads TGTGCCAGCAGCACACAAGCCCCGGCGGGAGGGTTCAATGAGCAGTTCTTC. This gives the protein CASSTQAPAGGFNEQFF.

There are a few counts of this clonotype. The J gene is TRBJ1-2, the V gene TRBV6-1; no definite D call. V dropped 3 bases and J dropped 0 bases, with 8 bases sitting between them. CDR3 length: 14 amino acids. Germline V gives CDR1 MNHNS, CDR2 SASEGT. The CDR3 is CASSEASPNYGYTF. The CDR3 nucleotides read TGTGCCAGCAGTGAGGCCAGTCCTAACTATGGCTACACCTTC.

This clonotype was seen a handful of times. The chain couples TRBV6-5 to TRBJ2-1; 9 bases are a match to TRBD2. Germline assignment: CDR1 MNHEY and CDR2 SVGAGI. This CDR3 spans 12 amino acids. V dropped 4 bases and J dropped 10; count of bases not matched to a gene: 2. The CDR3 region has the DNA TGTGCCAGCAGTTCCGGACTAGCGGAGCAGTTCTTC. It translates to CASSSGLAEQFF.

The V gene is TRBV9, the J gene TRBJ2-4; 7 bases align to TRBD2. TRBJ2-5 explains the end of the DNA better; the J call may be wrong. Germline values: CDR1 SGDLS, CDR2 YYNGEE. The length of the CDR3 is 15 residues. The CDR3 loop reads CASSVDNGRKETQYF. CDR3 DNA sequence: TGTGCCAGCAGCGTAGACAACGGGAGGAAAGAGACCCAGTACTTC.

The CDR3 sequence: CSGTGTSYEQYF. CDR3 bases: TGCAGTGGGACAGGGACATCCTACGAGCAGTACTTC. The chain carries TRBV20-1 and TRBJ2-7; TRBD1 aligns across 8 bases. V was clipped by 7 bases and J by 1 base; unmatched bases: 3. The CDR3 consists of 12 residues. The germline V gene encodes CDR1 DFQATT and CDR2 SNEGSKA (reference sequence).

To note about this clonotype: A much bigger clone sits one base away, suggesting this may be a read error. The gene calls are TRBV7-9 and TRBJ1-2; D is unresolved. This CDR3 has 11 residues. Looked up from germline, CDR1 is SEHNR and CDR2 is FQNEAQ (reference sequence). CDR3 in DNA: TGTGCCGGCAGCTTGGCTCAGGGCTACACCTTC. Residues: CAGSLAQGYTF.

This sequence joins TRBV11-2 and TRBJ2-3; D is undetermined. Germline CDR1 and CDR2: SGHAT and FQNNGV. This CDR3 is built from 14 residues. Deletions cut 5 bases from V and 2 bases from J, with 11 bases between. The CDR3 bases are TGTGCCAGCAGCCAATTGAGGTCCACAGATACGCAGTATTTT. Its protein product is CASSQLRSTDTQYF.

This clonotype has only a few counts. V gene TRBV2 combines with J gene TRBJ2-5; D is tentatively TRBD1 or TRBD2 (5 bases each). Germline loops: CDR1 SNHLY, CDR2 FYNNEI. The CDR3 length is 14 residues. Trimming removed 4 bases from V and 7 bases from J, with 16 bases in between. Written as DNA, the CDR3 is TGTGCCAGCAGTGCCGGGACCGGGTTTGGGACCCAGTACTTC. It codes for CASSAGTGFGTQYF.

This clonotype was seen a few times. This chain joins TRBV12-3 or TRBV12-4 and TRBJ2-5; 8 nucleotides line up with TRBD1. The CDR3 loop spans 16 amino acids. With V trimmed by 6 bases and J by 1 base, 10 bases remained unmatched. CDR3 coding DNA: TGTGCCAGCAGCAAAAGGACAGGGAGTTTCCAAGAGACCCAGTACTTC. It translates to CASSKRTGSFQETQYF.

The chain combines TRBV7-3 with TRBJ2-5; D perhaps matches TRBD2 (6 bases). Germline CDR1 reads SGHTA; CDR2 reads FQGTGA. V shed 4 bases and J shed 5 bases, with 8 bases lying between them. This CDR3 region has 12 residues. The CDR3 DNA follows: TGTGCCAGCAGCTCCGGGAGTGAGACCCAGTACTTC. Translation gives CASSSGSETQYF.

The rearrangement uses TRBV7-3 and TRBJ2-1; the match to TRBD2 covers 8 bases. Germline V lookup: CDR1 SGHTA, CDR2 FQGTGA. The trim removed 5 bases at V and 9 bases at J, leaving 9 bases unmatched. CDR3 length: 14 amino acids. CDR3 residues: CASSRSGSGGEQFF. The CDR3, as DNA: TGTGCCAGCAGCCGCAGCGGGAGCGGGGGTGAGCAGTTCTTC.

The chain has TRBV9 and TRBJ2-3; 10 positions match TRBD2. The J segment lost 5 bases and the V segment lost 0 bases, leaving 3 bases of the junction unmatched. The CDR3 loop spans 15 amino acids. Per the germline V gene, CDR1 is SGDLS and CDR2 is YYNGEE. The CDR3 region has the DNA TGTGCCAGCAGCGTAGGTCGACTAGCGGGAGATACGCAGTATTTT. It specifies CASSVGRLAGDTQYF.

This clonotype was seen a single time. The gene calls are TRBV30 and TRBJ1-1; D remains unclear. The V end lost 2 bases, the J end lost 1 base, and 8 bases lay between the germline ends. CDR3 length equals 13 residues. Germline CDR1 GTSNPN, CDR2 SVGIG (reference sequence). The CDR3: CAWSRKQNTEAFF. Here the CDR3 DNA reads TGTGCCTGGAGTCGCAAGCAGAACACTGAAGCTTTCTTT.

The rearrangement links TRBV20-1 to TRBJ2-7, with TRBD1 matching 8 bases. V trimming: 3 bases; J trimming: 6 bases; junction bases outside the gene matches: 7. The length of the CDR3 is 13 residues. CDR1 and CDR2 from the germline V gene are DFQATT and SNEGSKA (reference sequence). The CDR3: CSASWTGSGEQYF. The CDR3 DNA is TGCAGTGCTAGTTGGACAGGGTCTGGCGAGCAGTACTTC.